This TCR beta chain was identified in a study of neurological immune-mediated disorders. The study's findings and limits: No sharing of CDR3 amino acid sequences was observed among expanded clones across subjects, suggesting private repertoires in all groups. HTLV-1-associated myelopathy showed the most TCR clonal expansion; multiple sclerosis the least, below healthy controls.

This clonotype has a count of ten or more. Its antigen is not known. The CDR3 contains 11 residues. The germline V gene has CDR1 LGHNT and CDR2 FRNRAP. The V gene lost 6 bases and the J gene lost 1 base, with 4 bases spanning the gap. The cDNA came from 5'RACE with 10-nucleotide random UMIs. TCRdb redid the calling of the 5' RACE reads with MiXCR, one entry per CDR3 protein. The data show 20,000 to 30,000 distinct CDR3 sequences, more than 10% seen once. The specimen sequenced was PBMCs. The origin of this receptor is a woman in her sixties with HTLV-1-associated myelopathy (HAM/TSP). The rearrangement joins TRBV12-5 to TRBJ2-7; D is uncertain. CDR3 in DNA: TGTGCTAGTGGCTGGTCCTACGAGCAGTACTTC. Translation gives CASGWSYEQYF.